Listed below are T cell receptor beta chains from one sample, sequenced in a study of cytomegalovirus exposure and HLA in healthy donors. Libraries were prepared by immunoSEQ multiplex PCR; TCRdb keeps only in-frame clonotypes and omits some of them. Counted here are over 100,000 clones, around 9.1% occurring once; the ten biggest clones make up 5.8%. The sample was PBMCs. The receptors stem from a man aged 35 to 55 in good health and CMV-seropositive. Both conserved end residues are part of each CDR3. The D gene is left open where the match is weak. For some rows the clone size is stated as once, few or many, or as a class when expanded; others skip it.

v_gene: TRBV7-8
abundance: few
d_gene: .
j_gene: TRBJ2-1
CDR3aa: CASVAEIYNEQFF
CDR3nt: TGTGCCAGCGTAGCGGAGATCTACAATGAGCAGTTCTTC

v_gene: TRBV7-8
abundance: many
d_gene: .
j_gene: TRBJ2-3
CDR3aa: CASSAQSADTQYF
CDR3nt: TGTGCCAGCAGCGCCCAGTCAGCAGATACGCAGTATTTT

v_gene: TRBV27
abundance: .
d_gene: TRBD1
j_gene: TRBJ1-1
CDR3aa: CASSAITGGGTEAFF
CDR3nt: TGTGCCAGCAGTGCAATCACAGGGGGAGGAACTGAAGCTTTCTTT

v_gene: TRBV7-3
abundance: .
d_gene: .
j_gene: TRBJ2-1
CDR3aa: CASSLGGGEPYNEQFF
CDR3nt: TGTGCCAGCAGCTTAGGGGGGGGCGAGCCCTACAATGAGCAGTTCTTC

v_gene: TRBV5-1
abundance: .
d_gene: .
j_gene: TRBJ1-1
CDR3aa: CASSLTPGTGGAEAFF
CDR3nt: TGCGCCAGCAGCTTGACCCCCGGGACGGGGGGCGCTGAAGCTTTCTTT

v_gene: TRBV15
abundance: few
d_gene: .
j_gene: TRBJ1-5
CDR3aa: CATSGKDRSNQPQHF
CDR3nt: TGTGCCACCAGCGGGAAAGACAGGAGCAATCAGCCCCAGCATTTT

v_gene: TRBV28
abundance: few
d_gene: .
j_gene: TRBJ2-3
CDR3aa: CASSFSFSSTDTQYF
CDR3nt: TGTGCCAGCAGTTTTTCTTTCTCTAGCACAGATACGCAGTATTTT

v_gene: TRBV2
abundance: .
d_gene: .
j_gene: TRBJ1-1
CDR3aa: CASSEAGLWAEAFF
CDR3nt: TGTGCCAGCAGTGAGGCAGGATTATGGGCTGAAGCTTTCTTT

v_gene: TRBV28
abundance: few
d_gene: .
j_gene: TRBJ1-1
CDR3aa: CASSSRVGLGTEAFF
CDR3nt: TGTGCCAGCAGTTCCCGGGTGGGTCTAGGCACTGAAGCTTTCTTT

v_gene: TRBV7-6
abundance: .
d_gene: .
j_gene: TRBJ1-4
CDR3aa: CVQRGRGRFF
CDR3nt: TGTGTGCAGAGGGGCCGGGGGAGGTTTTTT

v_gene: TRBV7-6
abundance: .
d_gene: .
j_gene: TRBJ2-3
CDR3aa: CASSLTGLVSTQYF
CDR3nt: TGTGCCAGCAGCTTAACTGGGCTCGTGAGTACGCAGTATTTT

v_gene: TRBV5-1
abundance: few
d_gene: TRBD2
j_gene: TRBJ2-1
CDR3aa: CASSLVAGTYNEQFF
CDR3nt: TGCGCCAGCAGCTTGGTAGCGGGTACCTACAATGAGCAGTTCTTC

v_gene: TRBV1
abundance: .
d_gene: .
j_gene: TRBJ2-1
CDR3aa: CTSSPRLTSGTGNEQFF
CDR3nt: TGCACCAGCAGCCCCAGATTAACTAGCGGGACAGGCAATGAGCAGTTCTTC

v_gene: TRBV6-5
abundance: .
d_gene: TRBD2
j_gene: TRBJ2-1
CDR3aa: CASSTSGFEEQFF
CDR3nt: TGTGCCAGCTCTACTAGCGGATTTGAAGAGCAGTTCTTC

v_gene: TRBV6-1
abundance: few
d_gene: .
j_gene: TRBJ1-1
CDR3aa: CASSESDLPRGTEAFF
CDR3nt: TGTGCCAGCAGTGAATCCGACCTCCCGCGCGGTACTGAAGCTTTCTTT

v_gene: TRBV7-3
abundance: few
d_gene: TRBD1
j_gene: TRBJ1-5
CDR3aa: CASSLTGGQPQHF
CDR3nt: TGTGCCAGCAGCTTGACAGGGGGACAGCCCCAGCATTTT

v_gene: TRBV7-9
abundance: few
d_gene: .
j_gene: TRBJ2-1
CDR3aa: CASSFSEGFYNEQFF
CDR3nt: TGTGCCAGCAGCTTTTCGGAGGGGTTTTACAATGAGCAGTTCTTC

v_gene: TRBV4-1
abundance: few
d_gene: .
j_gene: TRBJ2-7
CDR3aa: CASSRVDSDSYEQYF
CDR3nt: TGCGCCAGCAGCCGAGTAGATTCAGACAGCTACGAGCAGTACTTC

v_gene: TRBV13
abundance: few
d_gene: TRBD2
j_gene: TRBJ2-1
CDR3aa: CASILSGAGGYNEQFF
CDR3nt: TGTGCCAGCATCCTTAGTGGGGCGGGAGGGTACAATGAGCAGTTCTTC

v_gene: TRBV5-1
abundance: few
d_gene: TRBD2
j_gene: TRBJ2-3
CDR3aa: CASSLRYAGTSGLADTQYF
CDR3nt: TGCGCCAGCAGCTTGAGGTATGCCGGGACTAGCGGCCTCGCAGATACGCAGTATTTT

v_gene: TRBV6-5
abundance: few
d_gene: .
j_gene: TRBJ1-5
CDR3aa: CASSHGGVQPQHF
CDR3nt: TGTGCCAGCAGCCACGGGGGGGTTCAGCCCCAGCATTTT

v_gene: TRBV27
abundance: many
d_gene: .
j_gene: TRBJ1-1
CDR3aa: CASGNPGRLNTEAFF
CDR3nt: TGTGCCAGCGGGAATCCGGGGAGATTGAACACTGAAGCTTTCTTT

v_gene: TRBV27
abundance: .
d_gene: TRBD2
j_gene: TRBJ2-7
CDR3aa: CASRASGGPTKQYF
CDR3nt: TGTGCCAGCAGGGCTAGCGGGGGGCCTACGAAGCAGTACTTC

v_gene: TRBV7-3
abundance: few
d_gene: .
j_gene: TRBJ2-2
CDR3aa: CASSSATWTANTGELFF
CDR3nt: TGTGCCAGCAGCTCAGCAACCTGGACAGCCAACACCGGGGAGCTGTTTTTT